The 25 T cell receptor beta chains below were found in one sample sequenced in a study of response to subunit inactivated influenza vaccine. Using its own MiXCR run on the RT-PCR reads, TCRdb lists one record per CDR3 protein. This sample yields fewer than 600,000 distinct CDR3 sequences, of which around 7.9% are seen a single time; 13% belongs to the top ten. The material was PBMCs from blood, obtained roughly 24 months after vaccination. These receptor sequences come from a man aged 45 to 75 who received an inactivated influenza vaccine.

The chain joins TRBV5-1 to TRBJ2-7; 9 nucleotides line up with TRBD1. CDR3 length: 16 residues. J lost 6 bases, V lost 1 base, and 11 bases had no gene match. Germline CDR1 and CDR2: SGHRS and YFSETQ. The CDR3 protein is CASSLTVLDRGAEQYF. For the CDR3, the DNA is TGCGCCAGCAGCTTGACGGTCTTGGACAGGGGAGCCGAGCAGTACTTC.

The chain recombines TRBV3-1 with TRBJ2-1; 8 bases map to TRBD2. This CDR3 has 17 residues. The germline gives CDR1 LGHDT, CDR2 YNNKEL (reference sequence). V lost 0 bases and J lost 8; bases outside the gene matches: 12. CDR3 nucleotides: TGTGCCAGCAGCCAAGATCCGGGACTAGTATACATCCATGAGCAGTTCTTC. It is translated as CASSQDPGLVYIHEQFF.

Only a few counts were recorded for this clonotype. This chain uses TRBV7-9 with TRBJ2-3, with TRBD1 matching 10 bases. V gave up 5 bases and J gave up 2 bases; unmatched junction bases: 10. Looked up from germline, CDR1 is SEHNR and CDR2 is FQNEAQ (reference sequence). This CDR3 comprises 17 residues. The CDR3 nucleotides are TGTGCCAGCAGCGACCTCGGGACAGGGGTCGTCACAGATACGCAGTATTTT. The encoded protein is CASSDLGTGVVTDTQYF.

This clonotype was picked up many times. This rearrangement joins TRBV6-5 to TRBJ2-1; D not resolved. Germline CDR1 and CDR2: MNHEY and SVGAGI. V was shortened by 0 bases and J by 2 bases, with 11 bases between the two germline ends. CDR3 size: 16 residues. Here the CDR3 DNA reads TGTGCCAGCAGTTACTCGGGTGCTTACCCCTACAATGAGCAGTTCTTC. Translation: CASSYSGAYPYNEQFF.

V is TRBV5-1 and J is TRBJ2-2; 8 nucleotides line up with TRBD1. Germline V lookup: CDR1 SGHRS, CDR2 YFSETQ. Trimming took 4 bases from V and 0 from J; bases not matched to a gene: 2. The CDR3 runs 15 residues. This CDR3 reads CASSKTGANTGELFF. In DNA form, the CDR3 reads TGCGCCAGCAGCAAGACAGGGGCGAACACCGGGGAGCTGTTTTTT.

About this clonotype: A much larger clone differs by one base, so this may be a read error. No conserved phenylalanine or tryptophan ends this CDR3, so it is likely a read error. The chain recombines TRBV3-1 with TRBJ2-1; 14 bases match TRBD2. This CDR3 is built from 15 residues. Looked up from germline, CDR1 is LGHDT and CDR2 is YNNKEL (reference sequence). Germline trimming cut 5 bases from V and 7 bases from J; bases unmatched to any gene: 4. The CDR3 DNA reads TGTGCCAGCAGCTGGACTAGCGGGAGGACGAATGAGCAGTTCTCC. Its protein is CASSWTSGRTNEQFS.

The chain couples TRBV5-5 to TRBJ2-7; 8 bases match TRBD2. The CDR3 runs to 15 residues. V was clipped by 0 bases and J by 2 bases; unmatched bases: 4. CDR1 and CDR2 from the germline V gene are SGHKS and YYEKEE (reference sequence). As DNA, the CDR3 is TGTGCCAGCAGCTTGGCAGGGACTAGTACCTACGAGCAGTACTTC. It codes for CASSLAGTSTYEQYF.

The J gene is TRBJ2-3, the V gene TRBV4-3; 8 bases are a match to TRBD1. The CDR3 has 17 residues. The V gene end was trimmed by 0 bases and the J gene end by 1 base; junction bases not matched to a gene: 6. Germline loops: CDR1 LGHNA, CDR2 YSLEER. The CDR3 protein is CASSQDYRGVGTDTQYF. CDR3 DNA sequence: TGCGCCAGCAGCCAAGATTACAGGGGGGTAGGCACAGATACGCAGTATTTT.

The V gene is TRBV3-1, the J gene TRBJ2-5, with D perhaps matching TRBD1 or TRBD2 (5 bases each). Deletions cut 5 bases from V and 7 bases from J, with 14 bases between. This CDR3 is 13 amino acids long. The germline CDR1 and CDR2 sequences are LGHDT and YNNKEL (reference sequence). The DNA for the CDR3 is TGTGCCAGCAGCGAGGGGAACCCGGGGACCCAGTACTTC. Translation: CASSEGNPGTQYF.

This clonotype was counted many times. The chain employs TRBV20-1 and TRBJ2-1; tentatively, D is TRBD1 or TRBD2 (5 bases each). Looked up from germline, CDR1 is DFQATT and CDR2 is SNEGSKA (reference sequence). Trimming cost V 6 bases and J 4 bases, with 13 bases left between them. The CDR3 covers 13 residues. The CDR3, as DNA: TGCAGTGCCTTACCCGGGGCATACAATGAGCAGTTCTTC. Encoded protein: CSALPGAYNEQFF.

The chain uses TRBV10-3 and TRBJ2-7; D is undetermined. V lost 0 bases and J 4 bases, leaving 10 bases between the germline ends. The CDR3 sequence is 14 residues long. The germline CDR1 and CDR2 sequences are ENHRY and SYGVKD. The CDR3 loop is CAISESWEMYEQYF. The DNA of the CDR3 is TGTGCCATCAGTGAGTCGTGGGAAATGTACGAGCAGTACTTC.

This chain links TRBV7-6 with TRBJ2-7; D is undetermined. V dropped 1 base and J dropped 7 bases, with 11 bases sitting between them. Germline loops: CDR1 SGHVS, CDR2 FNYEAQ. CDR3 length equals 13 residues. This CDR3 is CASSLGGVREQYF. In DNA form, the CDR3 reads TGTGCCAGCAGCTTAGGAGGAGTTAGGGAGCAGTACTTC.

This clonotype was detected a few times. The chain combines TRBV4-1 with TRBJ2-7; no clear D. Trimming took off 4 bases at V and 6 bases at J, with 10 bases between the two ends. Germline values: CDR1 MGHRA, CDR2 YSYEKL. The CDR3 covers 12 residues. For the CDR3, the DNA is TGCGCCAGCAGCCCACCCGGATCCGAGCAGTACTTC. Encoded protein: CASSPPGSEQYF.

This clonotype appeared a few times. The chain employs TRBV20-1 and TRBJ2-7, with D unclear. This CDR3 contains 16 residues. Trimming removed 0 bases at V and 5 bases at J, with 20 bases between. Germline CDR1 DFQATT, CDR2 SNEGSKA (reference sequence). CDR3 DNA: TGCAGTGCTAGAGACCCTAGGACGGCAGGATTTGACGAGCAGTACTTC. Its protein product is CSARDPRTAGFDEQYF.

Remarks on this clonotype: This sequence may be a read error, since a much larger clone differs from it by one base. The chain joins TRBV6-5 to TRBJ2-7; 9 nucleotides line up with TRBD1. Germline CDR1 MNHEY, CDR2 SVGAGI. CDR3 length: 14 amino acids. CDR3 sequence reads: CACSYWDREGEQYF. The DNA for the CDR3 is TGTGCCTGCAGTTACTGGGACAGGGAGGGCGAGCAGTACTTC.

The chain couples TRBV10-2 to TRBJ1-4; tentatively, D is TRBD1 (6 bases). The CDR3 has 14 residues. Germline V lookup: CDR1 WSHSY, CDR2 SAAADI. V lost 3 bases and J 6 bases, leaving 11 bases between the germline ends. The CDR3 DNA follows: TGCGCCAGCAGTGATACGGGGGCAGATGAAAAACTGTTTTTT. As protein: CASSDTGADEKLFF.

This chain connects TRBV5-1 to TRBJ2-1; D uncertain. This CDR3 has 11 residues. CDR1 is SGHRS, CDR2 YFSETQ, per germline. Trimming cost V 4 bases and J 5 bases, with 4 bases left between them. This chain's CDR3 is CASSIDNEQFF. The CDR3 nucleotides are TGCGCCAGCAGCATTGACAATGAGCAGTTCTTC.

This clonotype was seen more than once but under ten times. CDR3: CASRTDRRTGELFF. DNA of the CDR3: TGTGCCAGCAGGACAGACAGGCGCACCGGGGAGCTGTTTTTT. The chain couples TRBV12-3 or TRBV12-4 to TRBJ2-2, with a possible D match to TRBD1 (6 bases). CDR3 length: 14 residues. Trimming removed 6 bases at V and 4 bases at J, with 12 bases between.

The chain employs TRBV6-1 and TRBJ1-5, with no clear D. The CDR3 loop spans 14 amino acids. The germline V gene has CDR1 MNHNS and CDR2 SASEGT. Trimming took 8 bases from V and 7 from J, leaving 18 bases between them. In DNA, the CDR3 is TGTGCCAGCTGGCCCCAGTCGAGTAACCAGCCCCAGCATTTT. Its translation is CASWPQSSNQPQHF.

The rearrangement uses TRBV7-9 and TRBJ1-2; TRBD1 agrees at 9 bases. Germline values: CDR1 SEHNR, CDR2 FQNEAQ (reference sequence). The CDR3 contains 16 residues. Trimming removed 4 bases from V and 4 bases from J; junction bases left unmatched: 10. The CDR3 is CASSSITGGIGYGYTF. The CDR3 region has the DNA TGTGCCAGCAGCTCGATCACAGGGGGCATTGGCTATGGCTACACCTTC.

The V gene is TRBV9, the J gene TRBJ2-3, with 13 positions matching TRBD2. The CDR3 loop spans 23 amino acids. Trimming cost V 0 bases and J 0 bases; bases outside gene matches: 19. Germline V gene data show CDR1 as SGDLS and CDR2 as YYNGEE. CDR3 loop: CASSVDESWGLAGNGSSTDTQYF. The CDR3 DNA follows: TGTGCCAGCAGCGTAGACGAATCGTGGGGACTAGCGGGAAACGGGTCTAGCACAGATACGCAGTATTTT.

The rearrangement links TRBV12-3 or TRBV12-4 to TRBJ2-1, with TRBD1 matching 8 bases. The V and J ends lost 6 bases and 6 bases, in that order; junction bases with no gene match: 4. This CDR3 contains 13 residues. CDR3 DNA sequence: TGTGCCAGCAGGCTTACAGGGGGCAATGAGCAGTTCTTC. Amino acid sequence: CASRLTGGNEQFF.

The V and J genes are TRBV15 and TRBJ2-5; TRBD2 is a possible D gene (6 bases). The CDR3 spans 15 residues. CDR1 and CDR2 (germline): LNHNV, YYDKDF (reference sequence). V was trimmed by 2 bases and J by 2 bases, leaving 12 bases between them. The CDR3 nucleotides read TGTGCCACCAGCAGAACTAGCTCAAGGCAAGAGACCCAGTACTTC. It specifies CATSRTSSRQETQYF.

V usage is TRBV6-5 and J usage is TRBJ2-3, with TRBD2 as a possible D gene (5 bases). Germline CDR1 reads MNHEY; CDR2 reads SVGAGI. This CDR3 contains 17 residues. V was trimmed by 0 bases and J by 3 bases, leaving 16 bases between them. CDR3: CASSYSMALAVTDTQYF. The CDR3, as DNA: TGTGCCAGCAGTTACTCGATGGCTCTAGCAGTTACAGATACGCAGTATTTT.

A few counts support this clonotype. The gene calls are TRBV7-2 and TRBJ1-1; no firm D call. The CDR3 is 15 residues long. Between the trimmed V and J ends, which lost 3 bases and 1 base, there was a span of 12 bases. Germline values: CDR1 SGHTA, CDR2 FQGNSA. The CDR3 bases are TGTGCCAGCAGCTTTCTAACATTCGGGAACACTGAAGCTTTCTTT. It is translated as CASSFLTFGNTEAFF.